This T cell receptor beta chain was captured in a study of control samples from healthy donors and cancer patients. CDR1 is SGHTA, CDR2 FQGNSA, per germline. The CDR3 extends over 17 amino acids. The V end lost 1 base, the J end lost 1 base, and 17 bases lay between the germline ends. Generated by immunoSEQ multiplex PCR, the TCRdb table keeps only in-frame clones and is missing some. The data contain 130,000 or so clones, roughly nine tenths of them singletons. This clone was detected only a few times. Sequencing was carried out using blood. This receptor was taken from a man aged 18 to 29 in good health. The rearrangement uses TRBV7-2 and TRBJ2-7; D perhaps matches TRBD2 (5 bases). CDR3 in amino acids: CASSLVSQRWPSYEQYF. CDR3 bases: TGTGCCAGCAGCTTAGTTTCCCAGCGGTGGCCTTCCTACGAGCAGTACTTC.